This TCR beta chain was identified during a study of shared clonotypes between healthy human individuals. V gave up 3 bases and J gave up 5 bases; unmatched junction bases: 2. This CDR3 contains 14 residues. Germline V gene lookup returns CDR1 SGDLS and CDR2 YYNGEE. Researchers ran the assay at a deep level. Around 29,000 T cell genomes, or around 300 ng DNA, went into unsorted PBMC replicate PCRs. Method: immunoSEQ multiplex PCR; TCRdb's copy keeps in-frame clones and lacks some. This table has some 500,000 clones, roughly 80% appearing once. Study-level findings and limits: Researchers sampled only blood; tissue repertoires likely differ. It was expected that sequencing depth would affect clonotype sharing among donors.

Comments on this clone: Antigen specificity is unknown.

The chain employs TRBV9 and TRBJ2-1; 10 bases match TRBD2. Material: PBMCs. The receptor was derived from a woman between 40 and 50 years old in good health. Some clones in this sample may be carry-over from other donors' samples. The CDR3 here is CASSGTSGHNEQFF. As DNA, the CDR3 is TGTGCCAGCAGCGGGACTAGCGGACACAATGAGCAGTTCTTC.